Presented here are 27 T cell receptor beta chains from one specimen sequenced in a study of blood T cell repertoires in COVID-19. Clones were read by immunoSEQ multiplex PCR, and TCRdb kept only the in-frame ones, dropping some. This table holds tens of thousands of clones, approximately 88% found once. What was sequenced was peripheral blood. The receptors come from a human donor in a cohort sampled during active COVID-19.

This clone has more than one count but fewer than ten. The rearrangement joins TRBV7-9 to TRBJ2-2, with a weak D call TRBD1 (6 bases). Deletions cut 5 bases from V and 5 bases from J, with 18 bases between. The CDR3 sequence is 16 residues long. From germline, CDR1 is SEHNR and CDR2 FQNEAQ (reference sequence). Written as DNA, the CDR3 is TGTGCCAGCAGCCCATTGGGCGGCCAGGGGACCGGGGAGCTGTTTTTT. It specifies CASSPLGGQGTGELFF.

The rearrangement joins TRBV6-5 to TRBJ1-3, with TRBD1 matching over 7 bases. The germline CDR1 and CDR2 sequences are MNHEY and SVGAGI. V was pared by 6 bases and J by 1 base, with 6 bases of the junction left unmatched. The CDR3 loop spans 15 amino acids. The CDR3 here is CASSDRVDSGNTIYF. The CDR3 DNA is TGTGCCAGCAGCGACAGGGTCGATTCTGGAAACACCATATATTTT.

This clone appeared a single time. The chain uses TRBV30 and TRBJ2-1, with D possibly matching TRBD2 (5 bases). V dropped 2 bases and J dropped 2 bases, with 10 bases sitting between them. The CDR3 runs to 14 residues. Germline loops: CDR1 GTSNPN, CDR2 SVGIG (reference sequence). The CDR3 DNA sequence: TGTGCCTGGAGTACGGGGAACCCCTACAATGAGCAGTTCTTC. Translation gives CAWSTGNPYNEQFF.

The chain combines TRBV5-4 with TRBJ2-3; TRBD2 matches at 9 bases. The CDR3 has 17 amino acids. V dropped 3 bases and J dropped 5; count of bases not matched to a gene: 13. Germline CDR1 is SGHNT and CDR2 is YYREEE (reference sequence). This CDR3 reads CASSSTGTSPRGDTQYF. Written as DNA, the CDR3 is TGTGCCAGCAGCTCGACAGGGACTAGCCCTCGGGGAGATACGCAGTATTTT.

The chain is built from TRBV4-3 and TRBJ2-7, with 12 positions matching TRBD2. The CDR3 consists of 20 residues. CDR1 is LGHNA, CDR2 YSLEER, per germline. The V segment lost 3 bases and the J segment 0 bases; nucleotides outside the gene matches: 15. The CDR3 here is CASSQAMGASGGAASYEQYF. The CDR3 region has the DNA TGCGCCAGCAGCCAGGCAATGGGGGCTAGCGGGGGGGCGGCCTCCTACGAGCAGTACTTC.

V gene TRBV4-2 combines with J gene TRBJ2-4; 7 bases align to TRBD2. CDR1 LGHNA and CDR2 YNFKEQ come from the germline V gene. The J segment lost 1 base and the V segment lost 0 bases, leaving 6 bases of the junction unmatched. The CDR3 extends over 17 amino acids. DNA for the CDR3: TGTGCCAGCAGCCAAGATTTGGACGGGGGGGCCAAAAACATTCAGTACTTC. Its protein is CASSQDLDGGAKNIQYF.

The chain links TRBV28 to TRBJ2-7, with TRBD1 matching over 8 bases. Germline CDR1 and CDR2: MDHEN and SYDVKM. There are 16 residues in the CDR3. The J segment lost 1 base and the V segment lost 4 bases, leaving 9 bases of the junction unmatched. CDR3 loop: CASSSLHRGDSYEQYF. In DNA form, the CDR3 reads TGTGCCAGCAGTTCCCTGCACAGGGGGGATTCCTACGAGCAGTACTTC.

The chain combines TRBV4-2 with TRBJ2-2; 12 bases fit TRBD1. The CDR3 has 16 residues. After removal of 1 base from V and 6 bases from J, the junction contained 3 bases not matched to a gene. Per the germline V gene, CDR1 is LGHNA and CDR2 is YNFKEQ. The chain's CDR3 is CASSQGDRGQAGELFF. In nucleotides, the CDR3 is TGTGCCAGCAGCCAAGGGGACAGGGGGCAAGCCGGGGAGCTGTTTTTT.

V and J are TRBV20-1 and TRBJ1-1; TRBD1 agrees at 9 bases. Trimming removed 6 bases from V and 7 bases from J; junction bases left unmatched: 3. CDR1 DFQATT and CDR2 SNEGSKA come from the germline V gene (reference sequence). CDR3 size: 11 residues. The CDR3 DNA reads TGCAGTGCCCGGGACAGGGTTGAAGCTTTCTTT. This translates into CSARDRVEAFF.

The chain joins TRBV4-2 to TRBJ2-6; D possibly corresponds to TRBD1 (6 bases). The germline V gene encodes CDR1 LGHNA and CDR2 YNFKEQ. The CDR3 runs to 16 residues. V was pared by 0 bases and J by 6 bases, with 12 bases between. CDR3 loop: CASSQEGASEANVLTF. The CDR3 DNA reads as TGTGCCAGCAGCCAAGAGGGGGCTTCCGAGGCCAACGTCCTGACTTTC.

This clone has a single count. The chain employs TRBV6-4 and TRBJ2-1; D gene unclear. The CDR3 spans 15 residues. V was shortened by 5 bases and J by 4 bases, with 15 bases between the two germline ends. Germline V gene sequence: CDR1 MRHNA, CDR2 SNTAGT. The CDR3 loop reads CASSISLVSYNEQFF. CDR3 in DNA: TGTGCCAGCAGTATTTCCCTAGTGTCGTACAATGAGCAGTTCTTC.

This clone was recorded a few times. The genes are TRBV3-1 (or the pseudogene TRBV3-2) and TRBJ2-7; 8 bases fit TRBD2. Germline V gene data show CDR1 as LGHDT and CDR2 as YNNKEL (reference sequence). The CDR3 length is 15 residues. V dropped 2 bases and J dropped 2; count of bases not matched to a gene: 5. The CDR3 loop reads CASSQSAGRAYEQYF. The CDR3 bases are TGTGCCAGCAGCCAATCAGCCGGGAGGGCCTACGAGCAGTACTTC.

The CDR3 loop is CASSFGGGRDTQYF. In nucleotides, the CDR3 is TGTGCCAGCAGCTTCGGCGGGGGCAGGGATACGCAGTATTTT. This chain joins TRBV7-9 and TRBJ2-3, with D possibly matching TRBD2 (7 bases). With 3 bases removed from V and 6 bases from J, the gap between germline ends came to 13 bases. Germline V gene sequence: CDR1 SEHNR, CDR2 FQNEAQ (reference sequence). The length of the CDR3 is 14 residues.

The rearrangement links TRBV27 to TRBJ2-1, with 8 bases that match TRBD2. This CDR3 has 15 residues. Germline V lookup: CDR1 MNHEY, CDR2 SMNVEV (reference sequence). The V and J ends lost 2 bases and 4 bases, in that order; junction bases with no gene match: 4. The CDR3 is CASSLAGGIYNEQFF. Written as DNA, the CDR3 is TGTGCCAGCAGTTTAGCGGGGGGAATTTACAATGAGCAGTTCTTC.

This clone occurred once. V gene TRBV7-2 combines with J gene TRBJ2-3; D remains unclear. This CDR3 is 14 amino acids long. Trimming cost V 3 bases and J 5 bases, with 12 bases left between them. Germline V gene sequence: CDR1 SGHTA, CDR2 FQGNSA. The CDR3 DNA sequence: TGTGCCAGCAGCTTCAGATCGGCGGAAGATACGCAGTATTTT. Encoded protein: CASSFRSAEDTQYF. Full variable domain (remainder filled in from reference TRBV7-2 and TRBJ2-3): GAGVSQSPSNKVTEKGKDVELRCDPISGHTALYWYRQSLGQGLEFLIYFQGNSAPDKSGLPSDRFSAERTGGSVSTLTIQRTQQEDSAVYLCASSFRSAEDTQYFGPGTRLTVL.

The rearrangement links TRBV7-3 to TRBJ2-2; 9 nucleotides align to TRBD1. Per the germline V gene, CDR1 is SGHTA and CDR2 is FQGTGA. V was clipped by 4 bases and J by 0 bases; unmatched bases: 9. The CDR3 sequence is 18 residues long. The CDR3 loop reads CASSSISGTGPNTGELFF. In DNA form, the CDR3 reads TGTGCCAGCAGCTCAATCAGCGGGACAGGGCCGAACACCGGGGAGCTGTTTTTT.

In regard to this clone: At the DNA level, this CDR3 is encoded by other sequences in the same sample as well. This sequence joins TRBV7-2 and TRBJ2-5; D unclear. Germline loops: CDR1 SGHTA, CDR2 FQGNSA. This CDR3 spans 11 amino acids. Deletions cut 5 bases from V and 2 bases from J, with 3 bases between. CDR3 protein: CASSPQETQYF. The CDR3 nucleotides read TGTGCCAGCAGCCCTCAAGAGACCCAGTACTTC.

The chain employs TRBV5-1 and TRBJ2-2; 7 nucleotides agree with TRBD1. Trimming cost V 4 bases and J 2 bases; bases outside gene matches: 5. Germline CDR1 and CDR2: SGHRS and YFSETQ. The CDR3 covers 15 residues. CDR3 DNA sequence: TGCGCCAGCAGCCCAGGGACAGCTAACACCGGGGAGCTGTTTTTT. Translation: CASSPGTANTGELFF.

The chain joins TRBV5-4 to TRBJ1-1, with TRBD1 matching over 12 bases. CDR3 size: 15 residues. V shed 3 bases, J shed 6 bases, and the junction held 6 bases outside the gene matches. Germline V gene lookup returns CDR1 SGHNT and CDR2 YYREEE (reference sequence). The CDR3, as DNA: TGTGCCAGCAGCTCAGGGGGACAGGGGGCGTCTGAAGCTTTCTTT. Amino acids: CASSSGGQGASEAFF. Combining the CDR3 with reference TRBV5-4 and TRBJ1-1 gives the whole variable domain ETGVTQSPTHLIKTRGQQVTLRCSSQSGHNTVSWYQQALGQGPQFIFQYYREEENGRGNFPPRFSGLQFPNYSSELNVNALELDDSALYLCASSSGGQGASEAFFGQGTRLTVV.

The V call is TRBV7-2, the J call TRBJ1-2; the D is unclear. The V end was cut by 5 bases, the J end by 3 bases, with 10 bases between. The CDR3 is made up of 13 amino acids. Germline CDR1 and CDR2: SGHTA and FQGNSA. CDR3 coding DNA: TGTGCCAGCAGCCTAACACGGGACTATGGCTACACCTTC. It specifies CASSLTRDYGYTF.

CDR3 amino acids: CAWSRGQFQETQYF. CDR3 nucleotides: TGTGCCTGGAGCCGCGGACAGTTTCAAGAGACCCAGTACTTC. The V and J genes are TRBV30 and TRBJ2-5; the D gene is possibly TRBD1 (6 bases). The germline V and J ends were trimmed by 3 bases and 2 bases, with 13 bases remaining between them. The CDR3 spans 14 residues. From germline, CDR1 is GTSNPN and CDR2 SVGIG (reference sequence).

The V gene is TRBV5-1, the J gene TRBJ2-7; D is possibly TRBD2 (6 bases). This CDR3 is built from 14 residues. CDR1 is SGHRS, CDR2 YFSETQ, per germline. V was clipped by 4 bases and J by 0 bases, with 11 bases between them. The CDR3 DNA follows: TGCGCCAGCAGCCCGGGGGACTTCTCCTACGAGCAGTACTTC. Its protein is CASSPGDFSYEQYF.

The chain is built from TRBV3-1 (or the pseudogene TRBV3-2) and TRBJ1-1; 9 bases fit TRBD1. This CDR3 is built from 14 residues. Germline assignment: CDR1 LGHDT and CDR2 YNNKEL (reference sequence). The trim removed 5 bases at V and 0 bases at J, leaving 1 base unmatched. CDR3 sequence: CASSRDRVNTEAFF. Written as DNA, the CDR3 is TGTGCCAGCAGCAGGGACAGGGTGAACACTGAAGCTTTCTTT.

The chain uses TRBV5-4 and TRBJ2-1; weak D call: TRBD1 (6 bases). The CDR3 is 17 residues long. Trimming left V 4 bases short and J 6 bases short, with 23 bases between. The germline V gene has CDR1 SGHNT and CDR2 YYREEE (reference sequence). The CDR3 nucleotides are TGTGCCAGCAGCAGTGGGCTAAGAGGGGGAAACTCCAATGAGCAGTTCTTC. Translation gives CASSSGLRGGNSNEQFF.

The V gene is TRBV7-6, the J gene TRBJ2-5; no definite D call. CDR3 size: 13 residues. Germline V gives CDR1 SGHVS, CDR2 FNYEAQ. Trimming shortened V by 2 bases and J by 1 base, and 5 bases separated the two germline ends. DNA of the CDR3: TGTGCCAGCAGCTTATGGCCCCAAGAGACCCAGTACTTC. This gives the protein CASSLWPQETQYF. The variable domain in full, completed from reference TRBV7-6 and TRBJ2-5, reads GAGVSQSPRYKVTKRGQDVALRCDPISGHVSLYWYRQALGQGPEFLTYFNYEAQQDKSGLPNDRFSAERPEGSISTLTIQRTEQRDSAMYRCASSLWPQETQYFGPGTRLLVL.

The chain is built from TRBV27 and TRBJ2-7; 9 bases agree with TRBD1. This CDR3 spans 14 amino acids. Germline V gene data show CDR1 as MNHEY and CDR2 as SMNVEV (reference sequence). The junction had 11 bases not matched to a gene; V was cut back by 8 bases and J by 6 bases. In DNA, the CDR3 is TGTGCCAGCCAAAGACCGGGACAGGGTAGCGAGCAGTACTTC. It yields the protein CASQRPGQGSEQYF.

This clone has more than one count but fewer than ten. The chain joins TRBV7-9 to TRBJ2-4, with a possible D match to TRBD1 (5 bases). The germline CDR1 and CDR2 sequences are SEHNR and FQNEAQ (reference sequence). The CDR3 contains 19 residues. Between the trimmed V and J ends, which lost 1 base and 0 bases, there was a span of 19 bases. The chain's CDR3 is CASSLEGATHRIAKNIQYF. DNA for the CDR3: TGTGCCAGCAGCTTAGAAGGGGCTACTCACCGTATAGCCAAAAACATTCAGTACTTC.